The TCR beta chain described here comes from a study of vaccination and CD4 T cells after COVID-19. This CDR3 is built from 15 residues. Germline V gene data show CDR1 as DFQATT and CDR2 as SNEGSKA (reference sequence). The V and J ends lost 8 bases and 3 bases respectively, with 21 bases between them. Points on this clonotype: Its target is not known.

Treatment in this sample: approximately nine-day PBMC culture with coronavirus spike peptide pools or control peptides (ViraFEST assay). CD4+ T cells that came from the unexposed donor were collected before the COVID-19 pandemic (2011-2018). After culture for nine to eleven days, isolation of CD4+ T cells was performed by negative selection. Cultured CD4+ T-cell DNA underwent Oncomine TCR Beta short-read sequencing. Scientists extracted genomic DNA from CD4+ T cells grown in culture. TCRdb re-analysed the PCR reads in MiXCR, keeping a single row per CDR3 protein. The table has over 9,000 distinct CDR3 sequences, more than 35% seen once.

This receptor was taken from a human donor in good health. The gene calls are TRBV20-1 and TRBJ2-3, with D hard to call. Sequences were obtained from CD4+ T cells from blood, cultured in vitro. The CDR3 DNA follows: TGCAGTTCCAGTCCTCCGGGCCAAGTGACAGATACGCAGTATTTT. Protein: CSSSPPGQVTDTQYF.